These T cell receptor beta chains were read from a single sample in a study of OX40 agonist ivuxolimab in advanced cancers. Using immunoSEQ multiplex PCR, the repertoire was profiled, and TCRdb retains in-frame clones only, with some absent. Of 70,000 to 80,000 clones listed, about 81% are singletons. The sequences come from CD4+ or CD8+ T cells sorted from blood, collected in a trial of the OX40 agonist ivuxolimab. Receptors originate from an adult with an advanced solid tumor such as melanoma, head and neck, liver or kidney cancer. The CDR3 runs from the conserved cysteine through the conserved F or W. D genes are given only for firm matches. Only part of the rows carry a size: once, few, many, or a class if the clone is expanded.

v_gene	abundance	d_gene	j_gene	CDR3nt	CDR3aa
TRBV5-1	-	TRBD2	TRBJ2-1	TGCGCCACGGCCACCGGGACTAGCGGGTACAATGAGCAGTTCTTC	CATATGTSGYNEQFF
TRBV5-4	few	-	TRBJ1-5	TGTGCCAGCAGCTTGTCCCCGAGCAATCAGCCCCAGCATTTT	CASSLSPSNQPQHF
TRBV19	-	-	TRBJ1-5	TGTGCCAGTAGTATGATTAATCAGCCCCAGCATTTT	CASSMINQPQHF
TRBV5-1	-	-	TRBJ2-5	TGCGCCAGCAGCTTGCCCTCGGGGACGGGAGCTCAAGAGACCCAGTACTTC	CASSLPSGTGAQETQYF
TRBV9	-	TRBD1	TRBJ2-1	TGTGCCAGCAGCGAAATGACAGGGTCCTACAATGAGCAGTTCTTC	CASSEMTGSYNEQFF
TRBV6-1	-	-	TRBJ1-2	TGTGCCAGCAGTGAAGCGTGGGGGTTCAATGGCTACACCTTC	CASSEAWGFNGYTF
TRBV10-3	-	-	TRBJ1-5	TGTGCCATCAGTGATGGTCGGGACGATCAGCCCCAGCATTTT	CAISDGRDDQPQHF
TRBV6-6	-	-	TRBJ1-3	TGTGCCAGCAGTTACTACGGCAGGAGCTCTGGAAACACCATATATTTT	CASSYYGRSSGNTIYF
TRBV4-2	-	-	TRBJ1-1	TGTGCCAGCAGCCAAGATGGCTTTCGCAGGATGAACACTGAAGCTTTCTTT	CASSQDGFRRMNTEAFF
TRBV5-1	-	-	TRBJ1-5	TGCGCCAGCAGCTTATGGAGCAATCAGCCCCAGCATTTT	CASSLWSNQPQHF
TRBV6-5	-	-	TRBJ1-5	TGTGCCAGCAGGGAATTGAGTCAGCCCCAGCATTTT	CASRELSQPQHF
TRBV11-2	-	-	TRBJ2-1	TGTGCCAGCAGCTATCGAGGGGGGGGTTACAATGAGCAGTTCTTC	CASSYRGGGYNEQFF
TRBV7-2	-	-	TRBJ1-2	TGTGCCACACAAATCGTAGGTGTGATTTGGTATGGCTACACCTTC	CATQIVGVIWYGYTF
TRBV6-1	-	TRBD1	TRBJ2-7	TGTGCCAGCAGTGAATATTTTTACACGGGACAGGGGGTACTCGAGCAGTACTTC	CASSEYFYTGQGVLEQYF
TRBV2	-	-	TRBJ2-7	TGTGCCAGCAGGGAGGAACAATACGAGCAGTACTTC	CASREEQYEQYF
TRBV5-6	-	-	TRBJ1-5	TGTGCCAGCAGCTTGCACTCCGACTATTATAGCAATCAGCCCCAGCATTTT	CASSLHSDYYSNQPQHF
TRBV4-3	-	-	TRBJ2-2	TGCGCCAGCAGCCAAGATTCCCTTACCGGGGAGCTGTTTTTT	CASSQDSLTGELFF
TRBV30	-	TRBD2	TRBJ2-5	TGTGCCTGGAGTTCTGACCGGGACTATAATCAGGAGACCCAGTACTTC	CAWSSDRDYNQETQYF
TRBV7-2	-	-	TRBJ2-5	TGTGCCAGCAGCTTTCAGGGAGCGGAAGAGACCCAGTACTTC	CASSFQGAEETQYF
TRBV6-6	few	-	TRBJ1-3	TGTGCCAGCAGTTACTCGGGCAGTGTCCCTGGAAACACCATATATTTT	CASSYSGSVPGNTIYF
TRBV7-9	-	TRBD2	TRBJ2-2	TGTGCCAGCAGCTCAAATATAGCGGGCCGGAAGGCCAAAGCCGGGGAGCTGTTTTTT	CASSSNIAGRKAKAGELFF
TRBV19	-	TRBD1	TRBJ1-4	TGTGCCAGTAGTATTTACAGGGGGGAGGAAAAACTGTTTTTT	CASSIYRGEEKLFF
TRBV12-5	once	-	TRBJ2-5	TGTGCTAGTGGTTTCGGCGGCAGTATGGAGACCCAGTACTTC	CASGFGGSMETQYF
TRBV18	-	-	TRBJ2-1	TGTGCCAGCTCACCATCTAGCTCCTACAATGAGCAGTTCTTC	CASSPSSSYNEQFF
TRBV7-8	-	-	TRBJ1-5	TGTGCCAGCAGCCCTTGGAGGGATAATCAGCCCCAGCATTTT	CASSPWRDNQPQHF
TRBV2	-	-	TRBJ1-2	TGTGCCAGCAGTCTTGATCAGTTTGACTATGGCTACACCTTC	CASSLDQFDYGYTF
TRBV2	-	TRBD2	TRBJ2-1	TGTGCCAGCAGTGGTCGCGGGAGGGCCTTGAACAATGAGCAGTTCTTC	CASSGRGRALNNEQFF
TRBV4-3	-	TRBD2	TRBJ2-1	TGCGCCAGCAGCCAAGCCACTGTACTAGCGGGACTTACCTACAATGAGCAGTTCTTC	CASSQATVLAGLTYNEQFF